The next 15 T cell receptor beta chains were all read from a single sample in a study of T cell changes during pregnancy in multiple sclerosis. Sequencing used immunoSEQ multiplex PCR; TCRdb keeps in-frame clones, though not all of them. The table lists 40,000 to 60,000 clones, approximately 93% of them singletons, with 0.25% to 0.4% in the top ten. The input for sequencing was CD4+ T cells from peripheral blood mononuclear cells, taken in the third trimester of pregnancy. All receptors derive from a female donor with multiple sclerosis, enrolled in a pregnancy study.

The V and J genes are TRBV6-5 and TRBJ1-2, with 10 bases aligning to TRBD1. The V gene end was trimmed by 5 bases and the J gene end by 8 bases; junction bases not matched to a gene: 8. CDR1 is MNHEY, CDR2 SVGAGI, per germline. This CDR3 has 14 residues. CDR3 bases: TGTGCCAGCAGTACGGGACAGGGGCCGTTGGGCTACACCTTC. This codes for CASSTGQGPLGYTF.

The J gene is TRBJ1-6, the V gene TRBV18, with TRBD1 identical over 7 bases. Looked up from germline, CDR1 is KGHSH and CDR2 is LQKENI. The V segment lost 3 bases and the J segment 6 bases; nucleotides outside the gene matches: 5. This CDR3 is 15 amino acids long. As DNA, the CDR3 is TGTGCCAGCTCACCTGGGACAGATACTAATTCACCCCTCCACTTT. Translation gives CASSPGTDTNSPLHF.

CDR3 in amino acids: CASSFSGTGGFYTEAFF. The DNA of the CDR3 is TGTGCCAGCAGTTTTTCCGGGACAGGGGGCTTTTACACTGAAGCTTTCTTT. V is TRBV27 and J is TRBJ1-1, with 12 bases that match TRBD1. V trimming: 3 bases; J trimming: 3 bases; junction bases outside the gene matches: 8. Germline V CDR1 and CDR2: MNHEY, SMNVEV (reference sequence). The CDR3 has 17 amino acids.

The CDR3 here is CASSLRGRWNSPLHF. The DNA for the CDR3 is TGTGCCAGCAGTTTGCGGGGGCGTTGGAATTCACCCCTCCACTTT. This chain connects TRBV28 to TRBJ1-6; a possible D gene is TRBD1 (6 bases). From germline, CDR1 is MDHEN and CDR2 SYDVKM. The ends were cut back, 3 bases at V and 7 bases at J, with 13 bases in the middle. The CDR3 contains 15 residues. Using reference TRBV28 and TRBJ1-6 for the parts outside the CDR3, the full variable domain is DVKVTQSSRYLVKRTGEKVFLECVQDMDHENMFWYRQDPGLGLRLIYFSYDVKMKEKGDIPEGYSVSREKKERFSLILESASTNQTSMYLCASSLRGRWNSPLHFGNGTRLTVT.

This chain links TRBV11-1 with TRBJ1-3, with 9 bases that match TRBD1. CDR1 is SGHAT, CDR2 FQDESV, per germline (reference sequence). The CDR3 has 15 residues. The J segment lost 4 bases and the V segment lost 5 bases, leaving 6 bases of the junction unmatched. The CDR3 bases are TGTGCCAGCAGCCGCCGCGGGACAGGGGGAAACACCATATATTTT. Translating it yields CASSRRGTGGNTIYF.

The chain uses TRBV15 and TRBJ1-3; D possibly corresponds to TRBD1 (6 bases). V was shortened by 6 bases and J by 3 bases, with 15 bases between the two germline ends. The germline V gene has CDR1 LNHNV and CDR2 YYDKDF (reference sequence). The CDR3 consists of 15 residues. CDR3 amino acids: CATRGGGAVGNTIYF. The CDR3, as DNA: TGTGCCACCAGAGGCGGGGGGGCAGTTGGAAACACCATATATTTT.

V usage is TRBV5-4 and J usage is TRBJ2-1; 7 bases fit TRBD1. The CDR3 contains 12 residues. The germline gives CDR1 SGHNT, CDR2 YYREEE (reference sequence). Germline trimming cut 2 bases from V and 9 bases from J; bases unmatched to any gene: 2. The CDR3 reads CASSFRGSEQFF. DNA of the CDR3: TGTGCCAGCAGCTTCAGGGGGAGTGAGCAGTTCTTC.

The chain is built from TRBV21-1 and TRBJ2-7; the table names TRBD2, a call not compared with the DNA. TRBV21-1 is listed as a pseudogene. There are 21 residues in the CDR3. Here the CDR3 reads CASSKADRGRASGGAPYEQYF. The DNA for the CDR3 is TGTGCCAGCAGCAAAGCCGACAGGGGGCGGGCTAGCGGGGGGGCCCCGTACGAGCAGTACTTC.

The chain couples TRBV5-1 to TRBJ2-7; 10 positions match TRBD2. The J segment lost 4 bases and the V segment lost 2 bases, leaving 3 bases of the junction unmatched. Germline CDR1 SGHRS, CDR2 YFSETQ. This CDR3 spans 14 amino acids. As DNA, the CDR3 is TGCGCCAGCAGCTTTCTAGCGGGAGAGTACGAGCAGTACTTC. Translated, it gives CASSFLAGEYEQYF.

This chain connects TRBV30 to TRBJ1-6; 9 nucleotides match TRBD1. V gave up 0 bases and J gave up 7 bases; unmatched junction bases: 10. This CDR3 region has 17 residues. CDR1 is GTSNPN, CDR2 SVGIG, per germline (reference sequence). The DNA of the CDR3 is TGTGCCTGGAGTGTTTTCGTCTCGGGACAGGGAAATTCACCCCTCCACTTT. This sequence encodes CAWSVFVSGQGNSPLHF.

The chain couples TRBV7-3 to TRBJ1-2, with a possible D match to TRBD1 (5 bases). In germline, CDR1 is SGHTA, CDR2 FQGTGA. The CDR3 runs to 13 residues. Trimming took 6 bases from V and 3 from J, leaving 11 bases between them. The CDR3 spells CASSSGRYYGYTF. The DNA of the CDR3 is TGTGCCAGCAGTTCAGGGCGCTACTATGGCTACACCTTC.

V is TRBV5-6 and J is TRBJ2-1; 12 bases are a match to TRBD2. The CDR3 sequence is 17 residues long. The V segment lost 1 base and the J segment 3 bases; nucleotides outside the gene matches: 5. CDR1 is SGHDT and CDR2 is YYEEEE in the germline V gene. CDR3: CASSLRLAGAYYNEQFF. The CDR3, as DNA: TGTGCCAGCAGCTTGAGACTAGCGGGGGCCTACTACAATGAGCAGTTCTTC.

In nucleotides, the CDR3 is TGTGCTAGTGGTTTGCGGGCAGGGATCTCTGGAAACACCATATATTTT. Its protein product is CASGLRAGISGNTIYF. The chain links TRBV12-5 to TRBJ1-3; possibly TRBD1 for D (5 bases). This CDR3 region has 16 residues. V gave up 2 bases and J gave up 0 bases, with 11 bases separating them. CDR1 and CDR2 from the germline V gene are LGHNT and FRNRAP.

The chain employs TRBV5-4 and TRBJ2-1, with 7 bases lining up with TRBD2. The junction had 7 bases not matched to a gene; V was cut back by 0 bases and J by 4 bases. This CDR3 has 16 amino acids. Germline loops: CDR1 SGHNT, CDR2 YYREEE (reference sequence). The CDR3 region has the DNA TGTGCCAGCAGCTTGGTTCCGTCTAGCGGATACAATGAGCAGTTCTTC. Translating gives CASSLVPSSGYNEQFF.

The chain carries TRBV28 and TRBJ1-5, with D perhaps TRBD1 (6 bases). V gave up 6 bases and J gave up 7 bases, with 19 bases separating them. From germline, CDR1 is MDHEN and CDR2 SYDVKM. CDR3 size: 15 residues. The CDR3 bases are TGTGCCAGCAGGGAAGTCGGGGGGCCTTCGCAGCCCCAGCATTTT. Its translation is CASREVGGPSQPQHF.